Given below is one T cell receptor beta chain in context. The source of the sample is a study of blood T cell repertoires in COVID-19. The wider study: The United States, Italy and Spain provided the acute and convalescent COVID-19 samples.

After removal of 6 bases from V and 3 bases from J, the junction contained 6 bases not matched to a gene. CDR3 length: 14 amino acids. CDR1 LNHDA and CDR2 SQIVND come from the germline V gene (reference sequence). Authors' analysis steps: Estimates of nucleated cell counts were drawn from the amplification of reference gene primers. Libraries were prepared by immunoSEQ multiplex PCR; TCRdb keeps only in-frame clonotypes and omits some of them. Clone size and V and J calls were adopted from that table, with D and trimming inferred from the DNA. The repertoire holds around 130,000 clones, with 75% to 80% as singletons.

Sample: peripheral blood. The TCR was taken from a human donor in a cohort sampled during active COVID-19. V gene TRBV19 combines with J gene TRBJ2-7; 9 nucleotides agree with TRBD1. Here the CDR3 reads CASRPTGQGYEQYF. The CDR3 nucleotides are TGTGCCAGTAGACCCACGGGACAGGGCTACGAGCAGTACTTC. The whole variable domain, remainder taken from reference TRBV19 and TRBJ2-7, is DGGITQSPKYLFRKEGQNVTLSCEQNLNHDAMYWYRQDPGQGLRLIYYSQIVNDFQKGDIAEGYSVSREKKESFPLTVTSAQKNPTAFYLCASRPTGQGYEQYFGPGTRLTVT.